Listed here are 8 T cell receptor beta chains from one sample, sequenced in a study of cytomegalovirus exposure and HLA in healthy donors. The PCR ran on 60 Vbeta and 13 Jbeta primers. This table comes from immunoSEQ multiplex PCR, and its TCRdb copy is limited to in-frame clones, with some not included. The sample has roughly 98,000 clones, 70% to 80% seen once. Material: PBMCs. These receptor sequences come from a man aged 18 to 30 in good health and CMV-seropositive.

This CDR3 is CASIPTGTGKQPQHF. In nucleotides, the CDR3 is TGTGCCAGCATTCCTACCGGGACAGGGAAACAGCCCCAGCATTTT. The chain employs TRBV6-1 and TRBJ1-5; 9 bases fit TRBD1. V lost 7 bases to trimming and J lost 7 bases; unmatched junction nucleotides: 11. Germline values: CDR1 MNHNS, CDR2 SASEGT. This CDR3 spans 15 amino acids.

This clone has a single count. This sequence joins TRBV4-1 and TRBJ1-5; a possible D gene is TRBD1 (5 bases). The CDR3 length is 17 residues. The V and J ends lost 2 bases and 5 bases respectively, with 19 bases between them. Germline V gene sequence: CDR1 MGHRA, CDR2 YSYEKL. The CDR3 loop is CASSQRARVGGDQPQHF. Written as DNA, the CDR3 is TGCGCCAGCAGCCAAAGGGCCAGGGTCGGAGGGGATCAGCCCCAGCATTTT.

The chain couples TRBV2 to TRBJ1-2; D gene unclear. Trimming took 11 bases from V and 3 from J, leaving 19 bases between them. Germline lookup yields CDR1 SNHLY and CDR2 FYNNEI. CDR3 length equals 14 residues. DNA for the CDR3: TGTGCCTCGAACGCTCGGGGAGCAGACTATGGCTACACCTTC. It yields the protein CASNARGADYGYTF.

The V gene is TRBV6-5, the J gene TRBJ1-1; 9 bases are shared with TRBD1. CDR3 length equals 14 residues. Germline values: CDR1 MNHEY, CDR2 SVGAGI. Losses at the gene ends were 6 bases for V and 4 bases for J; bases not matched to a gene: 6. The CDR3 sequence is CASSPDRGITEAFF. CDR3 coding DNA: TGTGCCAGCAGCCCAGACAGGGGGATCACTGAAGCTTTCTTT.

About this clone itself: One end of the junction is discordant with germline, which a read error may explain. This chain's CDR3 is CASSQCADF. The CDR3 DNA reads TGTGCCAGCAGCCAATGCGCGGACTTC. This chain links TRBV3-1 (or the pseudogene TRBV3-2) with TRBJ2-7; D unclear. The CDR3 is made up of 9 amino acids. Germline loops: CDR1 LGHDT, CDR2 YNNKEL (reference sequence).

Concerning this clone: Without the conserved terminal phenylalanine or tryptophan, this CDR3 likely stems from a read error. The chain carries TRBV23-1 and TRBJ1-1, with TRBD1 matching 8 bases. TRBV23-1 is an ORF, with its function uncertain. V was clipped by 9 bases and J by 7 bases; unmatched bases: 10. The CDR3 has 13 residues. The CDR3 is CARGTGSKVEAFL. DNA of the CDR3: TGCGCCAGGGGGACAGGAAGTAAAGTTGAAGCTTTCCTT.

V is TRBV6-5 and J is TRBJ2-5; 7 bases align to TRBD1. The V gene's germline CDR1 is MNHEY and CDR2 SVGAGI. The CDR3 spans 14 residues. Trimming cost V 2 bases and J 7 bases; bases outside gene matches: 7. The CDR3 protein is CASSYVQAGGTQYF. The CDR3 nucleotides read TGTGCCAGCAGTTACGTACAGGCAGGGGGGACCCAGTACTTC.

The chain combines TRBV2 with TRBJ1-2; TRBD1 agrees at 8 bases. The length of the CDR3 is 14 residues. The trim removed 6 bases at V and 4 bases at J, leaving 7 bases unmatched. Germline CDR1 is SNHLY and CDR2 is FYNNEI. The CDR3 nucleotides read TGTGCCAGCAGGGAGGACAGGGTAGGCTATGGCTACACCTTC. Encoded protein: CASREDRVGYGYTF.